Listed below are T cell receptor beta chains from one sample, sequenced in a study of PD-L1 blockade in urothelial cancer. Libraries were prepared by immunoSEQ multiplex PCR; TCRdb keeps only in-frame clonotypes and omits some of them. The sample consists of fewer than 65,000 clones, over 75% of them appearing once. The input for sequencing was PBMCs, taken around atezolizumab (anti-PD-L1) treatment. The receptor set was obtained from a man between 65 and 80 years old with urothelial cancer. Both conserved end residues are part of each CDR3. D genes are given only for firm matches. Clone size is shown for a subset of rows, as once, few, many or a class of expanded clone.

>.|TRBV6-1|TRBJ2-3|.
CASSEGASVALTDTQYF
TGTGCCAGCAGTGAAGGGGCCAGTGTGGCTCTCACAGATACGCAGTATTTT
>.|TRBV6-1|TRBJ2-5|.
CASTLGPGETQYF
TGTGCCAGCACCTTGGGCCCAGGGGAGACCCAGTACTTC
>.|TRBV10-3|TRBJ1-4|.
CAISEEGDNEKLFF
TGTGCCATCAGTGAGGAGGGGGATAATGAAAAACTGTTTTTT
>TRBD2|TRBV11-2|TRBJ2-5|.
CASSKGGTSARETQYF
TGTGCCAGCAGCAAAGGGGGGACTAGCGCCAGAGAGACCCAGTACTTC
>.|TRBV9|TRBJ2-1|.
CASSVGLVNEQFF
TGTGCCAGCAGCGTAGGACTAGTCAATGAGCAGTTCTTC
>.|TRBV6-4|TRBJ2-1|.
CASSDLRRSPEQFF
TGTGCCAGCAGTGACTTGAGGAGGTCTCCTGAGCAGTTCTTC
>.|TRBV7-3|TRBJ2-1|.
CASSPYGGKQFF
TGTGCCAGCAGCCCGTACGGGGGTAAGCAGTTCTTC
>.|TRBV19|TRBJ1-3|once
CASSVQAGNTIYF
TGTGCCAGTTCCGTTCAGGCTGGAAACACCATATATTTT
>.|TRBV11-2|TRBJ2-3|.
CASSLRTPSTDTQYF
TGTGCCAGCAGCTTGAGGACTCCTAGCACAGATACGCAGTATTTT
>TRBD2|TRBV7-2|TRBJ2-1|.
CASSSFSGRRYNEQFF
TGTGCCAGCAGCTCGTTTAGCGGGAGGAGATACAATGAGCAGTTCTTC
>.|TRBV2|TRBJ2-2|.
CASREGDSGELFF
TGTGCCAGCAGGGAAGGAGACTCCGGGGAGCTGTTTTTT
>.|TRBV4-3|TRBJ1-4|.
CASSRGHPNEKLFF
TGCGCCAGCAGCCGTGGACATCCGAATGAAAAACTGTTTTTT
>.|TRBV11-2|TRBJ2-7|.
CASSLVLDSSSYEQYF
TGTGCCAGCAGCTTAGTTCTGGACAGTAGCTCCTACGAGCAGTACTTC
>.|TRBV28|TRBJ2-5|.
CASSLNQGRETQYF
TGTGCCAGCAGTTTAAACCAGGGAAGGGAGACCCAGTACTTC
>TRBD1|TRBV4-3|TRBJ2-3|.
CASSQEGGPDTQYF
TGCGCCAGCAGCCAAGAAGGGGGCCCAGATACGCAGTATTTT
>TRBD2|TRBV7-3|TRBJ2-1|.
CASSLTYRGRAVNNEQFF
TGTGCCAGCAGCTTAACGTATCGCGGGAGGGCCGTGAACAATGAGCAGTTCTTC
>.|TRBV7-9|TRBJ2-7|.
CASTGTPAYEQYF
TGTGCCAGCACCGGGACACCGGCCTACGAGCAGTACTTC
>.|TRBV28|TRBJ1-1|.
CASSRLLNTEAFF
TGTGCCAGCAGTAGACTCCTGAACACTGAAGCTTTCTTT
>.|TRBV7-9|TRBJ2-7|.
CASSLGTSPYEQYF
TGTGCCAGCAGCTTAGGTACTAGCCCCTACGAGCAGTACTTC
>TRBD2|TRBV9|TRBJ2-5|.
CASSVAPGREAAHTRGETQYF
TGTGCCAGCAGCGTAGCCCCGGGGCGGGAGGCGGCACACACAAGGGGAGAGACCCAGTACTTC
>.|TRBV28|TRBJ2-2|few
CASRSGGPGELFF
TGTGCCTCCCGATCGGGGGGCCCCGGGGAGCTGTTTTTT
>.|TRBV28|TRBJ1-1|.
CASSRITTGTLNTEAFF
TGTGCCAGCAGCCGAATCACCACCGGGACACTCAACACTGAAGCTTTCTTT
>.|TRBV7-8|TRBJ2-3|.
CASSFSGSSTDTQYF
TGTGCCAGCAGCTTTAGCGGATCTAGCACAGATACGCAGTATTTT
>.|TRBV28|TRBJ1-2|once
CATGRDSLNFGYTF
TGTGCCACGGGAAGGGATTCTCTTAACTTTGGCTACACCTTC
>TRBD1|TRBV14|TRBJ2-1|.
CASSQAGTVQFF
TGTGCCAGCAGCCAAGCCGGGACAGTACAGTTCTTC
>TRBD1|TRBV6-6|TRBJ2-1|once
CASSYQGGGEQFF
TGTGCCAGCAGTTACCAAGGGGGCGGGGAGCAGTTCTTC
>.|TRBV10-2|TRBJ2-1|.
CASAASAARNEQFF
TGCGCCAGCGCGGCAAGCGCAGCACGCAATGAGCAGTTCTTC
>.|TRBV6-1|TRBJ2-2|.
CASSEALRTAANTGELFF
TGTGCCAGCAGTGAAGCCCTTAGGACAGCGGCGAACACCGGGGAGCTGTTTTTT
>TRBD1|TRBV6-1|TRBJ2-7|.
CAGERQGAPYEQYF
TGTGCCGGCGAAAGACAGGGGGCCCCCTACGAGCAGTACTTC
>.|TRBV4-1|TRBJ1-5|.
CASSQDNRIASNQPQHF
TGCGCCAGCAGCCAAGACAACAGAATAGCGAGCAATCAGCCCCAGCATTTT
>TRBD2|TRBV7-2|TRBJ2-2|.
CASSLGGTRSGELFF
TGTGCCAGCAGCTTAGGAGGGACTAGATCCGGGGAGCTGTTTTTT
>.|TRBV28|TRBJ1-5|.
CASSLLEEINQPQHF
TGTGCCAGCAGTTTATTGGAGGAGATTAATCAGCCCCAGCATTTT
>TRBD2|TRBV28|TRBJ2-7|.
CASSMNGGESYEQYF
TGTGCCAGCAGCATGAACGGGGGGGAATCCTACGAGCAGTACTTC
>.|TRBV28|TRBJ1-2|.
CASSFRDTWGYTF
TGTGCCAGCAGTTTCCGGGACACCTGGGGCTACACCTTC
>.|TRBV2|TRBJ2-5|.
CASSPRLDQETQYF
TGTGCCAGCAGTCCCCGACTAGATCAAGAGACCCAGTACTTC
>.|TRBV7-9|TRBJ1-1|.
CASSLVTGLNTEAFF
TGTGCCAGCAGCTTAGTAACGGGATTGAACACTGAAGCTTTCTTT
>TRBD2|TRBV4-3|TRBJ2-1|once
CASSHWIAGLNEQFF
TGCGCCAGCAGCCATTGGATAGCGGGATTGAATGAGCAGTTCTTC
>.|TRBV6-5|TRBJ1-4|once
CASSYNSGVRVKELFF
TGTGCCAGCAGTTACAACTCGGGGGTTCGGGTGAAGGAACTGTTTTTT
>.|TRBV30|TRBJ2-2|few
CAWRPEGRAGELFF
TGTGCCTGGAGACCAGAGGGTCGGGCCGGGGAGCTGTTTTTT
>TRBD1|TRBV11-2|TRBJ1-2|.
CASSWGQASGYTF
TGTGCCAGCAGCTGGGGACAGGCGTCTGGCTACACCTTC
>.|TRBV11-3|TRBJ2-2|.
CASSLGQRNTGELFF
TGTGCCAGCAGCTTAGGACAGCGAAACACCGGGGAGCTGTTTTTT
>TRBD1|TRBV15|TRBJ1-2|.
CATSRGTGTGYGYTF
TGTGCCACCAGCAGGGGGACAGGGACTGGCTATGGCTACACCTTC
>.|TRBV11-2|TRBJ2-5|.
CASSLGQLDLETQYF
TGTGCCAGCAGCTTAGGACAGCTTGATTTGGAGACCCAGTACTTC
>TRBD2|TRBV4-2|TRBJ2-3|few
CASSQDGLAGGDTQYF
TGTGCCAGCAGCCAAGATGGACTAGCGGGAGGGGATACGCAGTATTTT
>TRBD1|TRBV23-1|TRBJ1-3|.
CASSSTGGAGNTIYF
TGCGCCAGCAGTTCGACAGGGGGGGCTGGAAACACCATATATTTT